The 32 T cell receptor beta chains below all came from one sample that was sequenced in a study of immune characteristics of hereditary and idiopathic chronic pancreatitis. Data came from immunoSEQ multiplex PCR; TCRdb stores just in-frame clones and leaves some out. The sample lists about 9,100 clones; more than 75% were seen once. Chronic pancreatitis tissue was collected during total pancreatectomy with islet autotransplantation. Sequenced input: pancreas tissue with idiopathic chronic pancreatitis. Receptor source: a human donor with chronic pancreatitis.

This clone was seen a handful of times. The rearrangement joins TRBV29-1 to TRBJ2-1, with a tentative D call TRBD1 (6 bases). V dropped 1 base and J dropped 0 bases, with 13 bases sitting between them. This CDR3 has 16 residues. Germline loops: CDR1 SQVTM, CDR2 ANQGSEA. CDR3 amino acids: CSVEAQDRISYNEQFF. The CDR3, as DNA: TGCAGCGTTGAAGCCCAGGACAGAATCTCCTACAATGAGCAGTTCTTC.

This chain links TRBV7-6 with TRBJ2-1; no definite D call. This CDR3 has 15 residues. Germline V gene sequence: CDR1 SGHVS, CDR2 FNYEAQ. Trimming took off 1 base at V and 7 bases at J, with 14 bases between the two ends. In DNA form, the CDR3 reads TGTGCCAGCAGCTTAGGCATCGGCTATCAGAATGAGCAGTTCTTC. Translation gives CASSLGIGYQNEQFF.

This chain links TRBV24-1 with TRBJ2-7, with D possibly TRBD1 on 5 matching bases. The length of the CDR3 is 14 residues. CDR1 KGHDR and CDR2 SFDVKD come from the germline V gene. Trimming shortened V by 6 bases and J by 4 bases, and 15 bases separated the two germline ends. In nucleotides, the CDR3 is TGTGCCACCAGTTCAGGGTATCCGGTGTACGAGCAGTACGTC. It is translated as CATSSGYPVYEQYV.

The CDR3 nucleotides read TGTGCTAGTGGTTTGGAGATGTATTGGGACTACGAGCAGTACGTC. The encoded protein is CASGLEMYWDYEQYV. The rearrangement uses TRBV12-5 and TRBJ2-7; D is ambiguous. Trimming cost V 1 base and J 3 bases, with 13 bases left between them. CDR1 and CDR2 from the germline V gene are LGHNT and FRNRAP. The CDR3 has 15 residues.

This clone was observed a handful of times. This chain links TRBV7-9 with TRBJ2-4; weak D call: TRBD2 (6 bases). Trimming pared 1 base from V and 1 base from J, leaving 8 bases between. Germline lookup yields CDR1 SEHNR and CDR2 FQNEAQ (reference sequence). CDR3 size: 15 residues. The DNA for the CDR3 is TGTGCCAGCAGCTTAGGGGACTTCGCCAAAAACATTCAGTACTTC. Its translation is CASSLGDFAKNIQYF.

The chain employs TRBV7-9 and TRBJ1-1; D possibly corresponds to TRBD1 (5 bases). The CDR3 spans 13 residues. Trimming pared 1 base from V and 6 bases from J, leaving 9 bases between. Germline values: CDR1 SEHNR, CDR2 FQNEAQ (reference sequence). The chain's CDR3 is CASSLERGAEAFF. The CDR3 DNA follows: TGTGCCAGCAGCTTAGAGAGGGGCGCTGAAGCTTTCTTT.

The gene calls are TRBV7-8 and TRBJ2-7; D call uncertain. The CDR3 sequence is 11 residues long. V lost 5 bases to trimming and J lost 4 bases, with 6 bases between them. CDR1 and CDR2 from the germline V gene are SGHVS and FQNEAQ. CDR3 nucleotides: TGTGCCAGCAGCCCCAGTTACGAGCAGTACTTC. Its translation: CASSPSYEQYF.

Only a few counts were recorded for this clone. The V call is TRBV24-1, the J call TRBJ2-5, with D unclear. V lost 5 bases to trimming and J lost 2 bases, with 11 bases between them. Germline lookup yields CDR1 KGHDR and CDR2 SFDVKD. CDR3 size: 14 residues. The CDR3 protein is CATSGWAGQETQYF. CDR3 DNA sequence: TGTGCCACCAGTGGATGGGCAGGACAAGAGACCCAGTACTTC.

This clone came up once. This rearrangement joins TRBV7-2 to TRBJ2-5, with 9 bases that match TRBD2. Trimming at V came to 5 bases and at J to 4 bases, leaving 8 bases not matched to a gene. The CDR3 sequence is 15 residues long. The V gene's germline CDR1 is SGHTA and CDR2 FQGNSA. CDR3 nucleotide sequence: TGTGCCAGCAGCCACAACAGCGGGGGGTCAGAGACCCAGTACTTC. It encodes CASSHNSGGSETQYF.

This clone was picked up one time. V is TRBV6-6 and J is TRBJ2-3; D is perhaps TRBD2 (6 bases). Trimming shortened V by 6 bases and J by 1 base, and 17 bases separated the two germline ends. Germline CDR1 is MNHNY and CDR2 is SVGAGI (reference sequence). The CDR3 runs 16 residues. The DNA of the CDR3 is TGTGCCAGCAGCCCCGCCCGCTCGGGGGGCACAGATACGCAGTATTTT. It translates to CASSPARSGGTDTQYF.

The rearrangement links TRBV3-1 (or the pseudogene TRBV3-2) to TRBJ1-1; tentatively, D is TRBD1 (5 bases). The CDR3 consists of 16 residues. CDR1 and CDR2 from the germline V gene are LGHDT and YNNKEL (reference sequence). Deletions cut 4 bases from V and 0 bases from J, with 15 bases between. DNA of the CDR3: TGTGCCAGCAGCCTCGGGGGGTCAGGGTTGAACACTGAAGCTTTCTTT. Its translation: CASSLGGSGLNTEAFF.

The chain has TRBV5-6 and TRBJ1-5, with D possibly matching TRBD1 (5 bases). Germline V gene data show CDR1 as SGHDT and CDR2 as YYEEEE. Trimming removed 5 bases from V and 1 base from J, with 10 bases in between. The length of the CDR3 is 14 residues. DNA for the CDR3: TGTGCCAGCAGTTTTGGGGGGAGCAATCAGCCCCAGCATTTT. Translating gives CASSFGGSNQPQHF.

This sequence joins TRBV9 and TRBJ2-3; D is unclear. The CDR3 is made up of 16 amino acids. The germline gives CDR1 SGDLS, CDR2 YYNGEE. Trimming removed 1 base at V and 0 bases at J, with 12 bases between. CDR3: CASSVLSASSTDTQYF. The CDR3 DNA reads as TGTGCCAGCAGCGTATTATCAGCTTCTAGCACAGATACGCAGTATTTT.

This clone was observed a handful of times. CDR3 protein: CASSLHSTGITEAFF. The CDR3 coding sequence is TGTGCCAGCAGCTTGCATTCTACAGGGATTACTGAAGCTTTCTTT. The rearrangement joins TRBV5-6 to TRBJ1-1, with D maybe TRBD1 (6 bases). The CDR3 spans 15 residues. Trimming stripped 1 base from V and 5 bases from J, with 15 bases between. CDR1 SGHDT and CDR2 YYEEEE come from the germline V gene. The entire variable domain, with the rest obtained from reference TRBV5-6 and TRBJ1-1, is as follows: DAGVTQSPTHLIKTRGQQVTLRCSPKSGHDTVSWYQQALGQGPQFIFQYYEEEERQRGNFPDRFSGHQFPNYSSELNVNALLLGDSALYLCASSLHSTGITEAFFGQGTRLTVV.

J is TRBJ2-1 and V is TRBV27; the D is unclear. V lost 6 bases, J lost 2 bases, and 14 bases lay in between. Germline CDR1 MNHEY, CDR2 SMNVEV (reference sequence). The CDR3 is 15 amino acids. The CDR3 bases are TGTGCCAGCAGGAAAGCAGAGATGGCCTACAATGAGCAGTTCTTC. Protein sequence: CASRKAEMAYNEQFF.

The CDR3 loop is CSVEDEGRSSYNEQFF. DNA of the CDR3: TGCAGCGTTGAAGACGAAGGCAGAAGCTCCTACAATGAGCAGTTCTTC. This chain connects TRBV29-1 to TRBJ2-1; D uncertain. CDR3 length: 16 residues. Germline lookup yields CDR1 SQVTM and CDR2 ANQGSEA. Between the trimmed V and J ends, which lost 0 bases and 0 bases, there was a span of 12 bases.

This sequence joins TRBV5-8 and TRBJ1-1; D remains unclear. V lost 1 base and J 2 bases, leaving 18 bases between the germline ends. This CDR3 is 17 amino acids long. CDR1 and CDR2 from the germline V gene are SGHTS and YDEGEE. The CDR3 is CASSLLVGMGTNTEAFF. For the CDR3, the DNA is TGTGCCAGCAGCTTGCTCGTGGGGATGGGAACAAACACTGAAGCTTTCTTT.

This clone turned up a few times. This sequence joins TRBV5-6 and TRBJ1-2; D not resolved. Germline V gene data show CDR1 as SGHDT and CDR2 as YYEEEE. This CDR3 spans 16 amino acids. Trimming pared 0 bases from V and 3 bases from J, leaving 15 bases between. CDR3: CASSLVQYRKDYGYTF. CDR3 DNA sequence: TGTGCCAGCAGCTTGGTACAGTATCGAAAGGACTATGGCTACACCTTC.

The V call is TRBV3-1 (or the pseudogene TRBV3-2), the J call TRBJ2-7, with TRBD1 matching 7 bases. Germline values: CDR1 LGHDT, CDR2 YNNKEL (reference sequence). Unmatched junction bases numbered 10, after V lost 2 bases and J lost 3 bases. The CDR3 runs 16 residues. The CDR3 DNA reads TGTGCCAGCAGCCAAAGCCCATTGGGACAGAGCTACGAGCAGTACTTC. Translated: CASSQSPLGQSYEQYF.

This clone was recorded only once. This chain joins TRBV6-1 and TRBJ1-5, with D possibly TRBD1 on 5 matching bases. The CDR3 consists of 16 residues. Trimming left V 3 bases short and J 3 bases short, with 15 bases between. Germline values: CDR1 MNHNS, CDR2 SASEGT. DNA for the CDR3: TGTGCCAGCAGTGATAAGGGGAATAGGGACAATCAGCCCCAGCATTTT. Its translation: CASSDKGNRDNQPQHF.

The chain couples TRBV27 to TRBJ2-7; a weak D match, TRBD2 (5 bases). This CDR3 region has 15 residues. V was cut by 5 bases and J by 7 bases, with 21 bases left in between. The germline V gene encodes CDR1 MNHEY and CDR2 SMNVEV (reference sequence). CDR3 DNA sequence: TGTGCCAGCAGTCTCTGGACCCCGGACTTAGGGGAGCAGTACTTC. Translating gives CASSLWTPDLGEQYF.

J is TRBJ2-3 and V is TRBV4-1, with D perhaps TRBD1 (6 bases). The CDR3 has 17 amino acids. Germline CDR1 reads MGHRA; CDR2 reads YSYEKL. V lost 0 bases and J 2 bases, leaving 15 bases between the germline ends. CDR3 nucleotides: TGCGCCAGCAGCCAAGATGGGCCAGGGGCGAACACAGATACGCAGTATTTT. Amino acids: CASSQDGPGANTDTQYF.

The genes are TRBV18 and TRBJ1-1, with D hard to call. Trimming removed 5 bases at V and 3 bases at J, with 4 bases between. Germline CDR1 KGHSH, CDR2 LQKENI. The CDR3 runs to 11 residues. CDR3 loop: CASSGDTEAFF. As DNA, the CDR3 is TGTGCCAGCTCAGGGGACACTGAAGCTTTCTTT.

The rearrangement uses TRBV7-9 and TRBJ2-7; 9 positions match TRBD1. CDR1 is SEHNR, CDR2 FQNEAQ, per germline (reference sequence). Trimming removed 5 bases from V and 4 bases from J; junction bases left unmatched: 6. This CDR3 comprises 14 residues. This CDR3 reads CASSQDRGSYEQYF. The CDR3 region has the DNA TGTGCCAGCAGCCAGGACAGGGGTTCTTACGAGCAGTACTTC.

This clone was detected only a few times. The chain combines TRBV7-2 with TRBJ1-2, with 9 bases matching TRBD1. The V and J ends lost 7 bases and 4 bases, in that order; junction bases with no gene match: 10. The germline V gene encodes CDR1 SGHTA and CDR2 FQGNSA. The CDR3 runs to 15 residues. The CDR3 bases are TGTGCCAGCAACCTAATACAGGGGGCTGCCTATGGCTACACCTTC. Protein product: CASNLIQGAAYGYTF.

This clone was recorded a few times. V and J are TRBV21-1 and TRBJ1-1; TRBD1 was called by the table and not checked on the DNA. TRBV21-1 is reported as a pseudogene. The CDR3 is 14 amino acids. For the CDR3, the DNA is TGTGCCAGCAGCATAGGACAGGGGAACACTGAAGCTTTCTTT. Translating gives CASSIGQGNTEAFF.

This clone was counted between two and nine times. The V call is TRBV6-5, the J call TRBJ1-5; D unresolved. V lost 7 bases and J lost 4, with 11 bases in between. The germline V gene encodes CDR1 MNHEY and CDR2 SVGAGI. The CDR3 covers 13 residues. DNA for the CDR3: TGTGCCAGCACCGAGTTTCTAAATCAGCCCCAGCATTTT. It encodes CASTEFLNQPQHF.

The gene calls are TRBV10-3 and TRBJ2-2; D may correspond to TRBD1 or TRBD2 (5 bases each). The CDR3 contains 15 residues. CDR1 is ENHRY, CDR2 SYGVKD, per germline. V was trimmed by 0 bases and J by 6 bases, leaving 11 bases between them. CDR3 in DNA: TGTGCCATCAGTGAGTCTGGGGGTGACGCCGGGGAGCTGTTTTTT. This translates into CAISESGGDAGELFF.

V gene TRBV14 combines with J gene TRBJ2-6; possible D gene TRBD1, 6 bases. The CDR3 has 18 amino acids. V was trimmed by 4 bases and J by 0 bases, leaving 16 bases between them. CDR1 SGHDN and CDR2 FVKESK come from the germline V gene. CDR3 bases: TGTGCCAGCAGCCCACAGACAGGAGTTAGCTCTGGGGCCAACGTCCTGACTTTC. This translates into CASSPQTGVSSGANVLTF.

This clone has a single count. V gene TRBV5-1 combines with J gene TRBJ1-1; a possible D gene is TRBD1 (5 bases). This CDR3 spans 15 amino acids. Trimming took 0 bases from V and 3 from J, leaving 12 bases between them. Looked up from germline, CDR1 is SGHRS and CDR2 is YFSETQ. The CDR3 DNA reads TGCGCCAGCAGCTTGGATCGGGGGTGGGACACTGAAGCTTTCTTT. Amino acid sequence: CASSLDRGWDTEAFF.

The chain links TRBV3-1 (or the pseudogene TRBV3-2) to TRBJ2-3; 8 bases line up with TRBD2. Germline lookup yields CDR1 LGHDT and CDR2 YNNKEL (reference sequence). After removal of 4 bases from V and 2 bases from J, the junction contained 8 bases not matched to a gene. The CDR3 totals 16 residues. The CDR3 sequence is CASSLLSGGLTDTQYF. The DNA of the CDR3 is TGTGCCAGCAGCCTACTGAGCGGGGGCCTCACAGATACGCAGTATTTT.

This chain joins TRBV2 and TRBJ2-5, with 8 bases aligning to TRBD1. Germline V CDR1 and CDR2: SNHLY, FYNNEI. The trim removed 8 bases at V and 2 bases at J, leaving 7 bases unmatched. There are 14 residues in the CDR3. CDR3 sequence: CASEPTGAQETQYF. The CDR3 nucleotides read TGTGCCAGCGAACCGACAGGGGCTCAAGAGACCCAGTACTTC.